This TCR beta chain was found in a study of T cells after yellow fever vaccination. Study overall: SMART-Seq v4 Ultra Low Input handled preparation of low-cell-number fractions. Findings and limits, study-wide: The secondary response was weaker but peaked faster, day 5 versus 15.

MiXCR was run by TCRdb on the 5' RACE reads, yielding one entry per CDR3 protein. The data show some 340,000 distinct CDR3 sequences, about 10% seen once. This clonotype was observed at least ten times. What it binds is unknown. Trimming shortened V by 6 bases and J by 5 bases, and 13 bases separated the two germline ends. The CDR3 totals 13 residues. Per the germline V gene, CDR1 is SGHTA and CDR2 is FQGNSA. This material consisted of CD4+ T cells sorted from PBMCs, taken 45 days after the yellow fever booster vaccination. The chain couples TRBV7-2 to TRBJ2-5; the D is unclear. This clonotype originated in a man between 18 and 35 years old who received the YFV17D yellow fever vaccine. The chain's CDR3 is CASRPSWPETQYF. The CDR3 nucleotides are TGTGCCAGCAGGCCTTCTTGGCCTGAGACCCAGTACTTC.